The present T cell receptor (beta chain) was sequenced within a study of metastatic and nonmetastatic thyroid tumors. Study information: Where malignant and benign thyroid patients were concerned, repertoires were compared across blood and tumor or nodule tissue.

The CDR3 has 15 amino acids. Trimming shortened V by 7 bases and J by 6 bases, and 19 bases separated the two germline ends. In germline, CDR1 is MNHNS, CDR2 SASEGT. As concerns this clone: Its matching antigen is unknown.

Whole-study findings and limits: Across blood and tumor, TCR beta diversity in malignant thyroid tumors was reportedly significantly higher than in benign nodules.

Before thyroid surgery, none of the patients had received any treatment. Authors' analysis steps: Across clinicopathological groups, CDR3 differences served as the basis for building a distant-metastasis classifier for papillary thyroid cancer. MiXCR re-clonotyped the PCR reads for TCRdb. The V and J calls shown here were made by TCRdb, not taken from the authors' results. This sample carries 30,000 or so clones, around 30% of them seen once, and the ten largest clones take 32%. The specimen sequenced was blood. The source is a female donor with papillary thyroid cancer or a benign thyroid nodule (not recorded which). Some clones in this sample may be carry-over from other donors' samples. The chain employs TRBV6-1 and TRBJ1-5, with D uncertain. The CDR3 protein is CASNEGRVGFQPQHF. DNA for the CDR3: TGTGCCAGCAACGAAGGAAGGGTGGGGTTTCAGCCCCAGCATTTT.